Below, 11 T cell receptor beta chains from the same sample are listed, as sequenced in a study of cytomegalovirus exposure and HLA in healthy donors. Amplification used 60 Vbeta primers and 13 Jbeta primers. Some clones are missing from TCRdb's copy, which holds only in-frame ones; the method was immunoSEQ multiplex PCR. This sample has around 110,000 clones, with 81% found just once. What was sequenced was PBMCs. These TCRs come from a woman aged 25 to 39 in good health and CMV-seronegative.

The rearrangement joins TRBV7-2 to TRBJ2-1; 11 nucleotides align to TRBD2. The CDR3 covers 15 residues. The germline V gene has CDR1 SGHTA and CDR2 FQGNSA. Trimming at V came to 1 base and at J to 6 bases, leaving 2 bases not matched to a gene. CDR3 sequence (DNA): TGTGCCAGCAGCTTAGTGACTAGCGGGGTCAATGAGCAGTTCTTC. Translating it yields CASSLVTSGVNEQFF. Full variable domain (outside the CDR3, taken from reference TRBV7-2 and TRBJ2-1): GAGVSQSPSNKVTEKGKDVELRCDPISGHTALYWYRQSLGQGLEFLIYFQGNSAPDKSGLPSDRFSAERTGGSVSTLTIQRTQQEDSAVYLCASSLVTSGVNEQFFGPGTRLTVL.

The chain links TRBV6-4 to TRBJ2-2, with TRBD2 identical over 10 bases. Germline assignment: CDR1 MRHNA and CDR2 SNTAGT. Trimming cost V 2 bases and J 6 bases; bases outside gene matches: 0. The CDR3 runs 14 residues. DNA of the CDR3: TGTGCCAGCAGTGACGGGACTAGCGCCGGGGAGCTGTTTTTT. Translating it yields CASSDGTSAGELFF.

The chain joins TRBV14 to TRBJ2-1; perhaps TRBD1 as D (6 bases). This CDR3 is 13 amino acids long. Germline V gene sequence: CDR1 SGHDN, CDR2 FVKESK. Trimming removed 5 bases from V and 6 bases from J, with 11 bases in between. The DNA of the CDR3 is TGTGCCAGCAGCACGCAGGGGCTCAATGAGCAGTTCTTC. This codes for CASSTQGLNEQFF.

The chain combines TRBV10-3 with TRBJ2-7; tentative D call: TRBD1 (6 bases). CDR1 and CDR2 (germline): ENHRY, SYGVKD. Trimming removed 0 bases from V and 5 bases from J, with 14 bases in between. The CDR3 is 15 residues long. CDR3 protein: CAISESQGQVHEQYF. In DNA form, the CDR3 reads TGTGCCATCAGTGAGTCGCAGGGGCAAGTCCACGAGCAGTACTTC.

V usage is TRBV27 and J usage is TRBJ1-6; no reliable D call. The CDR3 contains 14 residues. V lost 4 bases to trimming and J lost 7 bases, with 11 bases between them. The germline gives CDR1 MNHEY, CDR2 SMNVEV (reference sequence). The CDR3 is CASSYTENNSPLHF. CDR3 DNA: TGTGCCAGCAGTTACACAGAGAACAATTCACCCCTCCACTTT.

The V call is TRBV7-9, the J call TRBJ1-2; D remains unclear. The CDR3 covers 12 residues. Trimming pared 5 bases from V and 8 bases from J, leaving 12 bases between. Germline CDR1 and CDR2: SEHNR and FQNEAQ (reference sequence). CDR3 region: CASSPKGGGYTF. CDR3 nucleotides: TGTGCCAGCAGCCCTAAAGGAGGGGGCTACACCTTC.

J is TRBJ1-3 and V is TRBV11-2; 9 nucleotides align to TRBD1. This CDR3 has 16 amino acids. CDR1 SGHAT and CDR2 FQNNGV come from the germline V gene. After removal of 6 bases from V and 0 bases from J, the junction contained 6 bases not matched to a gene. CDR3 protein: CASRLTGGTSGNTIYF. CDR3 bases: TGTGCCAGCAGACTGACAGGGGGAACCTCTGGAAACACCATATATTTT.

CDR3 region: CASSQGSRVDEQFF. CDR3 nucleotides: TGCGCCAGCAGCCAAGGATCCAGGGTGGATGAGCAGTTCTTC. The chain joins TRBV4-3 to TRBJ2-1; tentatively, D is TRBD1 (5 bases). CDR3 length: 14 amino acids. The germline V gene encodes CDR1 LGHNA and CDR2 YSLEER. The V end lost 1 base, the J end lost 8 bases, and 12 bases lay between the germline ends.

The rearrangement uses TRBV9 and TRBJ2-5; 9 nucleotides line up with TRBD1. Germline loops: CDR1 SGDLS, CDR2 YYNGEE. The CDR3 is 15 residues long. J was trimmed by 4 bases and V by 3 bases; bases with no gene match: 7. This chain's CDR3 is CASSEPGTGPETQYF. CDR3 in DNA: TGTGCCAGCAGCGAGCCCGGGACAGGGCCAGAGACCCAGTACTTC.

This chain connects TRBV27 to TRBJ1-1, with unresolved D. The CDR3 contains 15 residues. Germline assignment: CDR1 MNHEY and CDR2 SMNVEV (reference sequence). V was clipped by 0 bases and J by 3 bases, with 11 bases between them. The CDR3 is CASSLSAYGDTEAFF. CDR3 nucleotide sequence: TGTGCCAGCAGTTTATCCGCCTACGGGGACACTGAAGCTTTCTTT.

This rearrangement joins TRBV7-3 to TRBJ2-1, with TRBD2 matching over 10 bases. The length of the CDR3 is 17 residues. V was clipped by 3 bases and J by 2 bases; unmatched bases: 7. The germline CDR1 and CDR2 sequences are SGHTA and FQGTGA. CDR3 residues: CASSFRGTSGAYNEQFF. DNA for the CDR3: TGTGCCAGCAGCTTCCGAGGCACTAGCGGGGCCTACAATGAGCAGTTCTTC.